This note documents a single T cell receptor (beta chain) sequence. The data stem from a study of metastatic and nonmetastatic thyroid tumors. Study-level background: Repertoire comparisons spanned blood and tumor or nodule tissue from malignant and benign thyroid patients.

Prior to thyroid surgery, none of the patients had received any treatment. The V and J ends lost 0 bases and 1 base respectively, with 11 bases between them. The CDR3 sequence is 16 residues long. Germline V gives CDR1 SGHAT, CDR2 FQDESV (reference sequence). TCRdb re-called the PCR reads via MiXCR. The sample gives about 6,700 clones, approximately 31% of which show up once; 13% is in the top ten. Sequencing was performed on adjacent normal tissue. This clonotype originated in a female donor with papillary thyroid cancer or a benign thyroid nodule (not recorded which). Some clones in this sample may be carry-over from other donors' samples. The chain has TRBV11-1 and TRBJ2-3, with a weak D call TRBD1 (5 bases). CDR3 DNA sequence: TGTGCCAGCAGCTTAGCGGGGCTCAGTGGCACAGATACGCAGTATTTT. It encodes CASSLAGLSGTDTQYF.